This T cell receptor beta chain was retrieved from a study of cytomegalovirus exposure and HLA in healthy donors. At the level of the study: One earlier analysis, a look at roughly 180 million T cells, found fewer than 140 million unique TCR beta sequences. Whole-study results and caveats: Later on, an analysis found that several of the most significant clusters appeared to be linked to common viral pathogens, which included parvovirus B19.

V shed 1 base and J shed 4 bases, with 17 bases lying between them. The CDR3 runs 18 residues. The germline V gene encodes CDR1 SGHTA and CDR2 FQGNSA. Regarding this clone: Its antigen is undetermined.

In the PCR, 60 Vbeta and 13 Jbeta primers were used. Profiling relied on immunoSEQ multiplex PCR, and the TCRdb table lists in-frame clones only, not all of them. The data hold approximately 70,000 clones, with 55% to 75% observed a single time. The clonotype comes from a woman between 35 and 50 years old in good health and CMV-seropositive. Input material: PBMCs. The V call is TRBV7-2, the J call TRBJ2-6; no firm D call. The chain's CDR3 is CASSLVGIRLTGANVLTF. DNA for the CDR3: TGTGCCAGCAGCTTAGTCGGTATCAGGCTAACCGGGGCCAACGTCCTGACTTTC. The full variable domain, its missing parts supplied by reference TRBV7-2 and TRBJ2-6, is GAGVSQSPSNKVTEKGKDVELRCDPISGHTALYWYRQSLGQGLEFLIYFQGNSAPDKSGLPSDRFSAERTGGSVSTLTIQRTQQEDSAVYLCASSLVGIRLTGANVLTFGAGSRLTVL.